The clone carrying this TCR beta chain was picked up one time. Assay used: immunoSEQ multiplex PCR; TCRdb lists only in-frame clones, some missing. The sample consists of some 29,000 clones, approximately 89% of them appearing once. The entry originates in a study of T cell changes during pregnancy in multiple sclerosis. Germline V gene sequence: CDR1 ENHRY, CDR2 SYGVKD. The CDR3 runs 16 residues. V gene TRBV10-3 combines with J gene TRBJ2-5; 7 nucleotides line up with TRBD1. The J call may be wrong; the DNA end is better matched by TRBJ2-7. This receptor was identified in a female donor with multiple sclerosis, enrolled in a pregnancy study. This material consisted of CD8+ T cells from peripheral blood mononuclear cells, taken after pregnancy. The CDR3 spells CAISESTLGQSYEQYF. CDR3 DNA sequence: TGTGCCATCAGTGAGTCGACCTTGGGACAGTCCTACGAGCAGTACTTC.